The 9 T cell receptor beta chains reported below all come from one sample, sequenced in a study of beta chain features in type 1 diabetes. Study findings and constraints: A moderate, significant TCRB CDR3 shortening appeared in type 1 diabetes across four CD4+ subsets.

Their recognized antigens are unknown. Every bit of the isolated RNA underwent reverse transcription, so sequencing read expressed TCRB transcripts. Data came from immunoSEQ multiplex PCR; TCRdb stores just in-frame clones and leaves some out. The sample lists about 260,000 clones, approximately 25% occurring once. Input material: naive CD4+ T cells from blood. These receptor sequences come from a woman aged 25 to 39 with type 1 diabetes.

This clone was picked up a small number of times. For the CDR3, the DNA is TGTGCCAGCTCACCACGAGGCGGACAGGGGGATGGCTACACCTTC. Its translation: CASSPRGGQGDGYTF. The chain couples TRBV18 to TRBJ1-2; TRBD1 agrees at 10 bases. Unmatched junction bases numbered 5, after V lost 1 base and J lost 6 bases. CDR3 length equals 15 residues. Germline V CDR1 and CDR2: KGHSH, LQKENI.

Turning to this clone: This CDR3 is also generated by other DNA sequences in the sample. The chain joins TRBV29-1 to TRBJ2-5; possible D gene TRBD1, 6 bases. The CDR3 runs to 12 residues. The V gene's germline CDR1 is SQVTM and CDR2 ANQGSEA. V was pared by 4 bases and J by 1 base, with 7 bases between. Here the CDR3 reads CSVGTVQETQYF. In nucleotides, the CDR3 is TGCAGCGTTGGGACAGTCCAAGAGACCCAGTACTTC.

This chain uses TRBV9 with TRBJ2-1, with 9 bases identical to TRBD1. The germline V gene has CDR1 SGDLS and CDR2 YYNGEE. This CDR3 is built from 18 residues. J lost 3 bases, V lost 4 bases, and 14 bases had no gene match. The CDR3 region is CASSPRDRERPNYNEQFF. CDR3 DNA: TGTGCCAGCAGCCCGAGGGACAGGGAACGTCCCAACTACAATGAGCAGTTCTTC.

This chain connects TRBV29-1 to TRBJ1-2; perhaps TRBD1 as D (5 bases). Germline loops: CDR1 SQVTM, CDR2 ANQGSEA. The V gene lost 3 bases and the J gene lost 8 bases, with 16 bases spanning the gap. CDR3 length equals 13 residues. This CDR3 reads CSVEDGGNAGYTF. CDR3 nucleotides: TGCAGCGTTGAGGATGGGGGGAACGCAGGCTACACCTTC.

This clone has only a few counts. The gene calls are TRBV7-3 and TRBJ2-7, with a possible D match to TRBD1 (6 bases). Germline values: CDR1 SGHTA, CDR2 FQGTGA. The V and J ends lost 3 bases and 3 bases respectively, with 9 bases between them. This CDR3 has 13 amino acids. CDR3 region: CASSFGDNYEQYF. CDR3 DNA sequence: TGTGCCAGCAGCTTTGGGGACAACTACGAGCAGTACTTC.

The V call is TRBV29-1, the J call TRBJ1-1, with D maybe TRBD1 (5 bases). CDR3 length: 13 residues. Germline CDR1 reads SQVTM; CDR2 reads ANQGSEA. Deletions cut 7 bases from V and 0 bases from J, with 12 bases between. The CDR3 bases are TGCAGCGGAGACAGCTCCCTGAACACTGAAGCTTTCTTT. Translation: CSGDSSLNTEAFF.

This clone appeared a few times. The chain combines TRBV5-1 with TRBJ1-1, with D possibly being TRBD1 (5 bases). Germline V gene sequence: CDR1 SGHRS, CDR2 YFSETQ. The V end lost 6 bases, the J end lost 5 bases, and 20 bases lay between the germline ends. This CDR3 region has 15 residues. This chain's CDR3 is CASNINGAPGTEAFF. As DNA, the CDR3 is TGCGCCAGCAACATCAATGGGGCCCCAGGGACTGAAGCTTTCTTT.

This clone was seen only a few times. The V gene is TRBV7-2, the J gene TRBJ2-1; tentatively, D is TRBD2 (7 bases). The CDR3 consists of 16 residues. Germline V gene data show CDR1 as SGHTA and CDR2 as FQGNSA. Between the trimmed V and J ends, which lost 3 bases and 1 base, there was a span of 13 bases. The CDR3 DNA sequence: TGTGCCAGCAGCTTTGGGGGGGCGAAGTCCTACAATGAGCAGTTCTTC. It is translated as CASSFGGAKSYNEQFF.

J is TRBJ2-2 and V is TRBV28; possibly TRBD2 for D (6 bases). V shed 4 bases and J shed 4 bases, with 13 bases lying between them. This CDR3 is built from 15 residues. Germline lookup yields CDR1 MDHEN and CDR2 SYDVKM. The CDR3 loop is CASSSGRLSTGELFF. The CDR3 DNA sequence: TGTGCCAGCAGTTCAGGGAGGTTGTCCACCGGGGAGCTGTTTTTT.